This TCR beta chain appears in the sequencing data of a study of shared clonotypes between healthy human individuals. Study-level points and caveats: The authors sampled blood alone, and tissue repertoires likely differ. What limited the represented genetic and exposure-history diversity was the small number of donors. When compared with the clonotypes that were shared by all four sorted-subset donors, the non-shared clonotypes turned out to have lower generation probabilities.

On this clone: Its antigen is not identified.

Deep-level running was used for the assay. The assay was immunoSEQ multiplex PCR, and TCRdb's table has in-frame clones only and misses some. The table shows approximately 710,000 clones, with roughly 87% occurring only once. In germline, CDR1 is SGHVS, CDR2 FNYEAQ. This CDR3 is 13 amino acids long. With 4 bases removed from V and 2 bases from J, the gap between germline ends came to 8 bases. This sequence joins TRBV7-6 and TRBJ2-5; D gene ambiguous. Sequences were obtained from memory CD8+ T cells from PBMCs. Subset here: CD45RO+ cells pooled with CCR7-negative TemRA cells. This sequence originates from a young man in good health. Some clones in this sample may be carry-over from other donors' samples. The CDR3 DNA follows: TGTGCCAGCAGCTCCAGGAATCAAGAGACCCAGTACTTC. Its translation: CASSSRNQETQYF.